This T cell receptor beta chain appears in the sequencing data of a study of blood T cell repertoires in COVID-19. The wider study: T cells, B-cell-depleted T cells, or PBMCs supplied cDNA or gDNA.

Sequencing was performed with immunoSEQ multiplex PCR; in TCRdb, only in-frame clones are kept and a portion is missing. The sample lists 200,000 to 250,000 clones, 80% to 90% occurring once. Trimming took 1 base from V and 7 from J; bases not matched to a gene: 4. The CDR3 length is 14 residues. Per germline, CDR1 GTSNPN and CDR2 SVGIG (reference sequence). The sample was PBMCs or T cells enriched from blood (not recorded which). The TCR was taken from a woman aged 50 to 65 in a cohort exposed to, infected with or recovered from COVID-19 (not recorded which). J is TRBJ1-5 and V is TRBV30, with TRBD1 identical over 10 bases. This CDR3 is CAWSGTGGSQPQHF. The CDR3 DNA follows: TGTGCCTGGAGTGGGACAGGGGGTAGCCAGCCCCAGCATTTT.